Listed here is a single TCR beta chain. The CDR3 sequence is 13 residues long. Germline V CDR1 and CDR2: MNHNY, SVGAGI (reference sequence). The V end lost 4 bases, the J end lost 6 bases, and 10 bases lay between the germline ends. These data belong to a study of identical twins. One entry per CDR3 protein, called by TCRdb with MiXCR from the 5' RACE reads. This table has 510,000 or so distinct CDR3 sequences, approximately 16% appearing once. The same data also contributed to another study, on yellow fever vaccine responses in identical twins.

This chain uses TRBV6-6 with TRBJ1-5; D is perhaps TRBD1 (6 bases). The source of this sequence is a woman aged 18-30 years in good health. The specimen was CD4+ T cells sorted from blood. CDR3 DNA sequence: TGTGCCAGCAGTTTGGGGGCGGTTCAGCCCCAGCATTTT. Its protein product is CASSLGAVQPQHF.